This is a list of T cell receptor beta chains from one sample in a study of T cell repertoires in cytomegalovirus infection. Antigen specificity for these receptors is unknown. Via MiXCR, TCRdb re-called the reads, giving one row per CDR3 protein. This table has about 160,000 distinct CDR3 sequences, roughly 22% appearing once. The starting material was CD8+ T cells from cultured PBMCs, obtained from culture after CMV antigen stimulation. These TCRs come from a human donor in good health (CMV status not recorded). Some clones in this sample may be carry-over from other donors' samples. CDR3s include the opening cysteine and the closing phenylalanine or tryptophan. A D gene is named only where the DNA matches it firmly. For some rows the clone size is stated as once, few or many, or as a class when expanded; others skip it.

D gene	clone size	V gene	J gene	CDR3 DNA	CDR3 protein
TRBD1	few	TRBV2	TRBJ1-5	TGTGCCAGCAGGGGACAGGGGAAAGGACAGCCCCAGCATTTT	CASRGQGKGQPQHF
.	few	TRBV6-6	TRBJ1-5	TGTGCCAGCAGTCACGGAGGGGTTAGCAATCAGCCCCAGCATTTT	CASSHGGVSNQPQHF
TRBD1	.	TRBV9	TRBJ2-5	TGTGCCAGCAGCGTAGGTGGGACAGGGGGCGCGGAGACCCAGTACTTC	CASSVGGTGGAETQYF
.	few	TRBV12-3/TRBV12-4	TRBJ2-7	TGTGCCAGCAGCAGGGATTCCCACGAGCAGTACTTC	CASSRDSHEQYF
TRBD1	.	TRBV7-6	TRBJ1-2	TGTGCCAGCAGCTTACTACGATGGACAGGGAGGGATGGCTACACCTTC	CASSLLRWTGRDGYTF
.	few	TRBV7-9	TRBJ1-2	TGTGCCAGCAGCTTGCAGGGAGATGGCTACACCTTC	CASSLQGDGYTF
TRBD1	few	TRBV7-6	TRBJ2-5	TGTGCCAGCAGCTTAGAAATGACAGGGAGACAAGAGACCCAGTACTTC	CASSLEMTGRQETQYF
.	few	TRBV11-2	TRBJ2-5	TGTGCCAGCAGCTTCGGGGGTGGGCTGGGAGAGACCCAGTACTTC	CASSFGGGLGETQYF
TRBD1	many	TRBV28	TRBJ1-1	TGTGCCAGCAGTGCCCGGGACAGGGATGTCACTGAAGCTTTCTTT	CASSARDRDVTEAFF
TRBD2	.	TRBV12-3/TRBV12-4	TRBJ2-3	TGTGCCAGCACCCCTACCTTGACTAGCGGGGACAGAGATACGCAGTATTTT	CASTPTLTSGDRDTQYF
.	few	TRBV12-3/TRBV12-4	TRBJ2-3	TGTGCCAGTGACGCGGCCGGGGGGCCTAGCACAGATACGCAGTATTTT	CASDAAGGPSTDTQYF
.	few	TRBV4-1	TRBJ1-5	TGCGCCAGCAGCCAAGATAGGCAGGGGTGGGATCAGCCCCAGCATTTT	CASSQDRQGWDQPQHF
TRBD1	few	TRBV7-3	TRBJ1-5	TGTGCCAGCAGTAGTCCGGACAGGGTCGATCAGCCCCAGCATTTT	CASSSPDRVDQPQHF
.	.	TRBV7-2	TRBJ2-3	TGTGCCAGCAGCCCGCGACCCCTAGGAGATACGCAGTATTTT	CASSPRPLGDTQYF
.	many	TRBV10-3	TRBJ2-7	TGTGCCATCAGTGGCCATGATGCCTACGAGCAGTACTTC	CAISGHDAYEQYF
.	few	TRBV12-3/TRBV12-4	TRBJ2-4	TGTGCCAGCAGTTTAATCAGGGGCGGAAATAGCATTCAGTACTTC	CASSLIRGGNSIQYF
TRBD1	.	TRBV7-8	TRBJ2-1	TGTGCCAGCAGCCTTGAAGGGTGGACAGGCTACAATGAGCAGTTCTTC	CASSLEGWTGYNEQFF
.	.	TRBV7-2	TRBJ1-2	TGTGCCAGCAGCTCGAGGACAGATCCAGCTAACTATGGCTACACCTTC	CASSSRTDPANYGYTF
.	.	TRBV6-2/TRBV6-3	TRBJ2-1	TGTGACCGCAGTTACTCTATGCCGGAGGTGGGTTACAATGAGCAGTTCTTC	CDRSYSMPEVGYNEQFF
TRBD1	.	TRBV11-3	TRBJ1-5	TGTGCCAGCAGCTTAGCAGTGACAGGGCCCTACAATCAGCCCCAGCATTTT	CASSLAVTGPYNQPQHF
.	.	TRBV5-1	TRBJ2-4	TGCGCCAGCAGCTTGGTGACAGGACCAGCCAAAAACATTCAGTACTTC	CASSLVTGPAKNIQYF
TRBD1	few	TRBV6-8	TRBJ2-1	TGTGCCAGCAGACAATACAGGGGGGCCTACAATGAGCAGTTCTTC	CASRQYRGAYNEQFF
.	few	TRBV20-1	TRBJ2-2	TGCAGTGCTAGAGACCGTAAGACAGTCACCGGGGAGCTGTTTTTT	CSARDRKTVTGELFF
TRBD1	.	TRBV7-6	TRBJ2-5	TGTGCCAGCAGCTTGAACCCGGGACAGGGGGTGCAGACCCAGTACTTC	CASSLNPGQGVQTQYF
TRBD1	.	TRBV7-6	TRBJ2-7	TGTGCCAGCAGCTCGTTATCGACAGGGGTTAGCTACGAGCAGTACTTC	CASSSLSTGVSYEQYF
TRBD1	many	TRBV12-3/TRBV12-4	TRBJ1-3	TGTGCCAGCACCCAGACGATCGGACAGGGGGTTCGCTACTCTGGAAACACCATATATTTT	CASTQTIGQGVRYSGNTIYF
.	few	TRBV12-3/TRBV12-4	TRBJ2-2	TGTGCCAGCAGTTCCCGGCGCCGCGCGGGGGAGCTGTTTTTT	CASSSRRRAGELFF
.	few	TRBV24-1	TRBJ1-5	TGTGCCACCAGTGATTTTACCCACGTCAGCCACCAAGATAGCAATCAGCCCCAGCATTTT	CATSDFTHVSHQDSNQPQHF
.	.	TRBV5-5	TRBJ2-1	TGTGCCAGCAGCTCCAAAGACAGGACCTACAATGAGCAGTTCTTC	CASSSKDRTYNEQFF
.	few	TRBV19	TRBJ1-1	TGTGCCAGTAGTATAAGCGGGATGAACACTGAAGCTTTCTTT	CASSISGMNTEAFF
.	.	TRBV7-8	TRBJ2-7	TGTGCCAGCAGCTTAGAACCCGTAAGCTCCTACGAGCAGTACTTC	CASSLEPVSSYEQYF
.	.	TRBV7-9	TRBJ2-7	TGTGCCAGCAGCTTAGGGAGCGCGCGTGACGAGCAGTACTTC	CASSLGSARDEQYF